The clone carrying this TCR beta chain was recorded once. The target antigen is unknown. The data were taken from a study of blood T cells in healthy people across ages. Study-wide results and limits: Any changes in expanded clonotypes were possibly confounded, as donor CMV status remained unknown. Estimates drawn from one million T cells were deemed to understate diversity.

Primers used in a second PCR of roughly 7 to 12 cycles were a sample-barcoded 5' primer and a J-beta primer mix. Each sample provided no less than 2.5 million CDR3-containing paired-end reads. TCRdb ran MiXCR on the 5' RACE reads and lists one entry per CDR3 protein. Of some 750,000 distinct CDR3 sequences detected, about 24% appear once; the ten largest clones hold roughly 22%. There were healthy Caucasian individuals from Russia, aged about 6 to 100, serving as donors. Sequenced material: blood. The sequence derives from a man aged 65 to 85 in good health.

The CDR3 loop reads CASSQVVWPDEQYF. As DNA, the CDR3 is TGTGCCAGCAGCCAAGTAGTTTGGCCCGACGAGCAGTACTTC. The chain uses TRBV14 and TRBJ2-7; D is unclear. V lost 1 base to trimming and J lost 5 bases, with 12 bases between them. CDR3 length: 14 amino acids. Germline lookup yields CDR1 SGHDN and CDR2 FVKESK.